This entry lists 9 T cell receptor beta chains sequenced from one sample in a study of T cell repertoires in cytomegalovirus infection. TCRdb reprocessed the reads via MiXCR and lists one record per CDR3 protein. The table records 630,000 or so distinct CDR3 sequences, approximately 24% of them present only once. The sequenced material came from CD8+ T cells from PBMCs. All receptors come from a human donor in good health (CMV status not recorded). Some clones in this sample may be carry-over from other donors' samples.

The chain links TRBV5-6 to TRBJ2-7; the D is unclear. The germline CDR1 and CDR2 sequences are SGHDT and YYEEEE. The CDR3 contains 14 residues. V lost 1 base and J 2 bases, leaving 10 bases between the germline ends. The CDR3 loop reads CASSLYLNPYEQYF. CDR3 coding DNA: TGTGCCAGCAGCTTGTACTTAAATCCCTACGAGCAGTACTTC.

In this sample, this clonotype turned up a few times. The chain combines TRBV6-1 with TRBJ1-4; TRBD1 agrees at 9 bases. Germline V gives CDR1 MNHNS, CDR2 SASEGT. V gave up 5 bases and J gave up 6 bases; unmatched junction bases: 7. This CDR3 comprises 15 residues. CDR3 nucleotides: TGTGCCAGCAGTTTCCGGGACAGGGTCGATGAAAAACTGTTTTTT. Translated: CASSFRDRVDEKLFF.

The chain uses TRBV12-3 or TRBV12-4 and TRBJ1-2, with 12 positions matching TRBD1. The CDR3 runs 17 residues. V dropped 6 bases and J dropped 1; count of bases not matched to a gene: 9. The CDR3 spells CASSPGQGAVINYGYTF. The CDR3 nucleotides read TGTGCCAGCAGCCCGGGACAGGGGGCCGTGATTAACTATGGCTACACCTTC.

This clonotype occurred many times. The V call is TRBV6-1, the J call TRBJ2-7, with D unresolved. Germline values: CDR1 MNHNS, CDR2 SASEGT. The CDR3 loop spans 15 amino acids. V was shortened by 1 base and J by 0 bases, with 10 bases between the two germline ends. The CDR3 sequence: CASSEGHQRSYEQYF. The CDR3, as DNA: TGTGCCAGCAGTGAAGGGCACCAACGCTCCTACGAGCAGTACTTC.

This clonotype was observed many times. The V call is TRBV6-2 or TRBV6-3, the J call TRBJ2-7; D might be TRBD2 (5 bases). The V gene's germline CDR1 is MNHEY and CDR2 SVGEGT. The CDR3 covers 13 residues. Trimming shortened V by 5 bases and J by 2 bases, and 10 bases separated the two germline ends. CDR3 coding DNA: TGTGCCAGCAGTACCGGGGTTGCCTACGAGCAGTACGTC. It encodes CASSTGVAYEQYV.

This clonotype was seen ten or more times. V and J are TRBV7-8 and TRBJ2-1, with TRBD1 as a possible D gene (5 bases). Trimming left V 1 base short and J 1 base short, with 8 bases between. The germline V gene encodes CDR1 SGHVS and CDR2 FQNEAQ. This CDR3 region has 15 residues. The CDR3 DNA is TGTGCCAGCAGCTTAGAGGGGCGTTCCTACAATGAGCAGTTCTTC. It codes for CASSLEGRSYNEQFF.

This clonotype was counted a single time. A much larger clone differs from this one at a single base, so this may be a read error. The rearrangement joins TRBV6-5 to TRBJ1-1, with D uncertain. Germline loops: CDR1 MNHEY, CDR2 SVGAGI. This CDR3 is built from 15 residues. The CDR3 sequence is CARSYSALHLTEAFF. The CDR3 bases are TGTGCCAGAAGTTACTCTGCGTTACACCTCACTGAAGCTTTCTTT.

This clonotype turned up a few times. The rearrangement links TRBV11-2 to TRBJ2-3; 11 bases align to TRBD2. Germline CDR1 reads SGHAT; CDR2 reads FQNNGV. V trimming: 2 bases; J trimming: 3 bases; junction bases outside the gene matches: 7. This CDR3 spans 17 amino acids. The CDR3 region is CASSLYTSGGPTDTQYF. CDR3 sequence (DNA): TGTGCCAGCAGCTTATATACTAGCGGGGGACCTACAGATACGCAGTATTTT.

This chain joins TRBV6-5 and TRBJ2-7, with D possibly being TRBD1 or TRBD2 (5 bases each). Trimming took off 4 bases at V and 3 bases at J, with 25 bases between the two ends. CDR3 length equals 18 residues. Germline V CDR1 and CDR2: MNHEY, SVGAGI. DNA of the CDR3: TGTGCCAGCAGTTTGGTACCTCCGGGACGGCTTTTGGACTACGAGCAGTACGTC. Its protein is CASSLVPPGRLLDYEQYV.